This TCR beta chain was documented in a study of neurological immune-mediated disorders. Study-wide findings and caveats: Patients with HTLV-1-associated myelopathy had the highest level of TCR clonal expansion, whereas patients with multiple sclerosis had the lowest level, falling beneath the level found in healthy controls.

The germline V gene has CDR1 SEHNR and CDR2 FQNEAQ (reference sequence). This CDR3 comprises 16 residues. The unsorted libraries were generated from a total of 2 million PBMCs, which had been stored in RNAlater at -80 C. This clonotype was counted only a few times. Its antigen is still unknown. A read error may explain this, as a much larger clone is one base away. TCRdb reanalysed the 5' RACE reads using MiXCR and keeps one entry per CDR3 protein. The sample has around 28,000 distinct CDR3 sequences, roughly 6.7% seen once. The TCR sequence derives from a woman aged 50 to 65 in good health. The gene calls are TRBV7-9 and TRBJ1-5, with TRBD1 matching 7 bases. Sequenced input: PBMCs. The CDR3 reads CANSSGGAEGNQPQHF. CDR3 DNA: TGTGCCAACAGCTCAGGGGGGGCCGAAGGCAATCAGCCCCAGCATTTT.